A single sample gave rise to the 16 T cell receptor beta chains below, sequenced in a study of a mutant IDH1 vaccine in newly diagnosed glioma (dated by TCRdb to the early 2020s). Library method: the immunoSEQ multiplex PCR assay. Sourced from immuneACCESS, this table was stored by TCRdb with only in-frame sequences that have V and J called. A share of the clones is absent; for the studies checked, an unresolved V gene accounts for under half, and the remainder has no known explanation. The sample has about 94,000 clones on record, nearly 90% of them singletons. The top ten clones comprise roughly 0.74% of the sample. Reading the label with the study, this specimen's time point is: week 47, end of study. A 20-mer mutant IDH1 peptide at 300 micrograms in Montanide made up each vaccine dose, which was injected subcutaneously together with topical imiquimod. No antigen is known for these receptors.

Sequenced material: PBMCs, taken from a glioma patient whose treatment included an IDH1 peptide vaccine. The source is a woman aged 45 to 65 with glioma.

V is TRBV9 and J is TRBJ1-1; maybe TRBD1 (6 bases). V gave up 0 bases and J gave up 3 bases, with 12 bases separating them. This CDR3 is built from 15 residues. From germline, CDR1 is SGDLS and CDR2 YYNGEE. The CDR3 sequence is CASSVGGLTYTEAFF. The CDR3 nucleotides are TGTGCCAGCAGCGTAGGGGGGCTGACATACACTGAAGCTTTCTTT.

The rearrangement uses TRBV12-5 and TRBJ2-1; 7 positions match TRBD1. J was trimmed by 7 bases and V by 6 bases; bases with no gene match: 9. This CDR3 contains 14 residues. Per germline, CDR1 LGHNT and CDR2 FRNRAP. CDR3 coding DNA: TGTGCTAGTGGAACCGGGACAGCTAAAAATGAGCAGTTCTTC. Protein product: CASGTGTAKNEQFF.

The genes are TRBV28 and TRBJ1-1, with D perhaps TRBD1 (5 bases). V was trimmed by 1 base and J by 0 bases, leaving 9 bases between them. CDR1 is MDHEN, CDR2 SYDVKM, per germline. The CDR3 runs to 15 residues. CDR3 DNA: TGTGCCAGCAGTTTATCGGGACTACTGAACACTGAAGCTTTCTTT. It yields the protein CASSLSGLLNTEAFF.

This clone has only one observation. This rearrangement joins TRBV9 to TRBJ1-6; 11 bases line up with TRBD1. CDR3 length: 16 residues. V was clipped by 2 bases and J by 10 bases; unmatched bases: 8. From germline, CDR1 is SGDLS and CDR2 YYNGEE. CDR3 loop: CASSVSGQGVNSPLHF. In DNA, the CDR3 is TGTGCCAGCAGCGTCTCGGGACAGGGGGTGAACTCACCCCTCCACTTT.

The chain joins TRBV5-1 to TRBJ2-7; TRBD2 matches 7 bases. V shed 2 bases, J shed 0 bases, and the junction held 5 bases outside the gene matches. The CDR3 is 15 amino acids. Germline CDR1 is SGHRS and CDR2 is YFSETQ. The CDR3 region is CASSFHGRSSYEQYF. CDR3 DNA sequence: TGCGCCAGCAGCTTTCACGGGAGGAGCTCCTACGAGCAGTACTTC.

J is TRBJ2-7 and V is TRBV13; 9 positions match TRBD1. The CDR3 spans 16 residues. J lost 3 bases, V lost 3 bases, and 9 bases had no gene match. From germline, CDR1 is PRHDT and CDR2 FYEKMQ (reference sequence). CDR3 in DNA: TGTGCCAGCAGCTTTAGCACGGGACAGGGAAACTACGAGCAGTACTTC. Its translation is CASSFSTGQGNYEQYF.

The chain employs TRBV28 and TRBJ2-3, with unresolved D. The CDR3 is 16 amino acids. CDR1 and CDR2 (germline): MDHEN, SYDVKM. The V and J ends lost 1 base and 3 bases respectively, with 14 bases between them. CDR3 region: CASSLLISLGTDTQYF. The CDR3, as DNA: TGTGCCAGCAGTTTATTAATAAGCTTAGGTACAGATACGCAGTATTTT.

The chain joins TRBV7-2 to TRBJ1-3; D remains unclear. Germline V lookup: CDR1 SGHTA, CDR2 FQGNSA. The CDR3 has 17 residues. With 2 bases removed from V and 0 bases from J, the gap between germline ends came to 14 bases. The CDR3 bases are TGTGCCAGCAGCTTAAAGCTTTGGCCGATCTCTGGAAACACCATATATTTT. This sequence encodes CASSLKLWPISGNTIYF.

This clone has only a few counts. This chain links TRBV30 with TRBJ1-5; D is uncertain. Per the germline V gene, CDR1 is GTSNPN and CDR2 is SVGIG (reference sequence). The CDR3 consists of 12 residues. V was clipped by 0 bases and J by 11 bases, with 11 bases between them. The CDR3 reads CAWSVGGAAQHF. The CDR3 region has the DNA TGTGCCTGGAGTGTGGGTGGTGCGGCCCAGCATTTT.

V is TRBV11-2 and J is TRBJ2-3; 8 nucleotides align to TRBD1. Germline CDR1 and CDR2: SGHAT and FQNNGV. The junction had 4 bases not matched to a gene; V was cut back by 3 bases and J by 5 bases. CDR3 length: 14 residues. The CDR3 protein is CASSLGQVGDTQYF. CDR3 coding DNA: TGTGCCAGCAGCTTGGGACAGGTGGGAGATACGCAGTATTTT.

This rearrangement joins TRBV28 to TRBJ1-1; D remains ambiguous. This CDR3 has 13 residues. V lost 10 bases, J lost 0 bases, and 12 bases lay in between. The germline V gene encodes CDR1 MDHEN and CDR2 SYDVKM. CDR3 DNA: TGTGCCACCTTTTCGGCTATGAACACTGAAGCTTTCTTT. It yields the protein CATFSAMNTEAFF.

This clone appeared a few times. This chain links TRBV7-9 with TRBJ2-1, with TRBD2 as a possible D gene (6 bases). The CDR3 is 15 amino acids. Trimming removed 3 bases from V and 1 base from J, with 10 bases in between. The germline V gene has CDR1 SEHNR and CDR2 FQNEAQ (reference sequence). CDR3 in amino acids: CASSFSDYSYNEQFF. Here the CDR3 DNA reads TGTGCCAGCAGCTTTTCGGACTATTCCTACAATGAGCAGTTCTTC.

The chain recombines TRBV9 with TRBJ1-2; 9 bases are a match to TRBD1. J lost 1 base, V lost 2 bases, and 3 bases had no gene match. The CDR3 extends over 15 amino acids. The germline V gene has CDR1 SGDLS and CDR2 YYNGEE. This chain's CDR3 is CASSVGQGINYGYTF. CDR3 DNA: TGTGCCAGCAGCGTTGGACAGGGGATTAACTATGGCTACACCTTC.

The CDR3 sequence: CASSSQGDPSKNIQYF. The CDR3 DNA reads as TGCGCCAGCAGCTCACAGGGCGATCCCTCCAAAAACATTCAGTACTTC. The chain recombines TRBV5-1 with TRBJ2-4, with D perhaps TRBD1 (6 bases). The germline V gene encodes CDR1 SGHRS and CDR2 YFSETQ. This CDR3 is built from 16 residues. Trimming stripped 3 bases from V and 2 bases from J, with 15 bases between.

The chain has TRBV18 and TRBJ2-5, with 7 positions matching TRBD1. The DNA end lines up better with TRBJ2-7; the J call may be wrong. This CDR3 is 13 amino acids long. Germline V gene data show CDR1 as KGHSH and CDR2 as LQKENI. The CDR3 loop is CASSPGQADEQYF. CDR3 nucleotides: TGTGCCAGCTCACCAGGACAGGCCGACGAGCAGTACTTC.

This sequence joins TRBV19 and TRBJ2-7, with 12 bases aligning to TRBD2. Germline trimming cut 1 base from V and 7 bases from J; bases unmatched to any gene: 5. The CDR3 contains 15 residues. Germline V gene data show CDR1 as LNHDA and CDR2 as SQIVND (reference sequence). CDR3 coding DNA: TGTGCCAGTAGTATAGGACTAGCGGGAGTATTGGAGCAGTACTTC. Translated, it gives CASSIGLAGVLEQYF.